A selection of T cell receptor beta chains follows, all from one sample in a study of human T cells and chemical hapten exposure. TCRdb fed the RACE reads into MiXCR, producing one record per CDR3 protein. This table has some 71,000 distinct CDR3 sequences, around 10% appearing once. Here the sequenced sample was whole blood, taken in connection with sensitization to the hapten diphenylcyclopropenone (DPC). The source is a woman aged 50 to 60 with alopecia areata. Some clones in this sample may be carry-over from other donors' samples. Both conserved end residues are part of each CDR3. Fields, in order: J gene, D gene, clone size, V gene, CDR3 DNA, CDR3 protein. The D gene is left open where the match is weak. Not every row has a clone size; where given, it reads once, few, many or a size class.

TRBJ2-7	-	many	TRBV6-1	TGTGCCAGCAAGTCATTCACAGACTACGAGCAGTACTTC	CASKSFTDYEQYF
TRBJ2-1	-	many	TRBV18	TGTGCCAGCTCATCCGATAGTAATGAGCAGTTCTTC	CASSSDSNEQFF
TRBJ2-3	-	many	TRBV7-6	TGTGCCAGCAGCTTAGCGGGCGGGACTACAGATACGCAGTATTTT	CASSLAGGTTDTQYF
TRBJ1-2	-	few	TRBV7-2	TGTGCCAGCAGCTTTCGGTCTGGTAATGGCTACACCTTC	CASSFRSGNGYTF
TRBJ2-3	-	few	TRBV5-6	TGTGCCAGCAGCTTCGAGGGGCTTTTCACAGATACGCAGTATTTT	CASSFEGLFTDTQYF
TRBJ1-1	-	few	TRBV10-3	TGTGCCATCAAGGGGGGACAATCGAACACTGAAGCTTTCTTT	CAIKGGQSNTEAFF
TRBJ1-2	-	many	TRBV20-1	TGCAGTGCGTGGGGCAGCTATGGCTACACCTTC	CSAWGSYGYTF
TRBJ2-5	TRBD2	many	TRBV7-6	TGTGCCAGCAGTTCTAGTTTCGGACTAGCGGGCGAGAGGGGAGAGACCCAGTACTTC	CASSSSFGLAGERGETQYF
TRBJ2-7	-	few	TRBV28	TGTGCCAGCAGCCACTACGAGCAGTACTTC	CASSHYEQYF
TRBJ2-1	-	-	TRBV29-1	TGCAGCGTTGAAGGTCCGGGTACCTACAATGAGCAGTTCTTC	CSVEGPGTYNEQFF
TRBJ2-7	TRBD2	many	TRBV13	TGTGCCAGCAGTGTGAGCGGGAGGGCCGCCTACGAGCAGTACTTC	CASSVSGRAAYEQYF
TRBJ1-5	-	many	TRBV20-1	TGCAGTGCTAGAGATCCCGTCGCCCGGCAGGCCTATCAGCCCCAGCATTTT	CSARDPVARQAYQPQHF
TRBJ2-7	-	many	TRBV18	TGTGCCAGCTCACCCGGGTCTGGAGAGCAGTACTTC	CASSPGSGEQYF
TRBJ2-1	TRBD1	-	TRBV28	TGTGCCAGCAGTGTGGGACAGCCTAGTTACAATGAGCAGTTCTTC	CASSVGQPSYNEQFF
TRBJ1-2	-	many	TRBV6-5	TGTGCCAGCAGTTACTCGCCGGTATATGGCTACACCTTC	CASSYSPVYGYTF
TRBJ2-3	-	once	TRBV29-1	TGCAGCGTTGTGCTGCAGTCGGCAGATACGCAGTATTTT	CSVVLQSADTQYF
TRBJ2-3	TRBD2	few	TRBV6-1	TGTGCCAGCAGTGAAGACATACTAGCGGCTAGCACAGATACGCAGTATTTT	CASSEDILAASTDTQYF
TRBJ1-1	-	few	TRBV5-1	TGCGCCACCCAGGTCGGAAATGAGGCCACTGAAGCTTTCTTT	CATQVGNEATEAFF
TRBJ2-7	TRBD1	many	TRBV18	TGTGCCAGCTCGTCCCGCCAGGGGGCCGACGAGCAGTACTTC	CASSSRQGADEQYF
TRBJ1-6	-	many	TRBV15	TGTGCCACCAGCAGAGATCGGGGCAATTCACCCCTCCACTTT	CATSRDRGNSPLHF
TRBJ2-7	-	-	TRBV20-1	TGCAGTGCTCCAACCCACAGGGCTTCCTACGAGCAGTACTTC	CSAPTHRASYEQYF
TRBJ1-2	-	many	TRBV25-1	TGTGCCAGCAATAGGGGGGGCGTAACTGGCTACACCTTC	CASNRGGVTGYTF
TRBJ2-7	TRBD1	many	TRBV5-1	TGCGCCAGCAGCCTCCGGGACAGCAACTACGAGCAGTACTTC	CASSLRDSNYEQYF
TRBJ2-6	-	-	TRBV19	TGTGCCAGTAGCATATATTCTGGGGCCAACGTCCTGACTTTC	CASSIYSGANVLTF
TRBJ2-3	-	many	TRBV28	TGTGCCAGCAGTTTAGGGGGAGAGCGGTCCTATACGCAGTATTTT	CASSLGGERSYTQYF
TRBJ2-5	-	many	TRBV11-2	TGTGCCAGCAGCTTACATAGGACTATCCAAGAGACCCAGTACTTC	CASSLHRTIQETQYF
TRBJ2-5	TRBD1	-	TRBV28	TGTGCCAGCAAATCAGGGGGCGAAGAGACCCAGTACTTC	CASKSGGEETQYF
TRBJ1-2	-	many	TRBV6-2/TRBV6-3	TGTGCCAGCAGTTTTCTATCCCTTGGAGGGCAGAACTATGGCTACACCTTC	CASSFLSLGGQNYGYTF
TRBJ2-5	TRBD1	few	TRBV18	TGTGCCAGCTCACCTCCTTCCGGGACAGGGGGGCAAGAGACCCAGTACTTC	CASSPPSGTGGQETQYF
TRBJ2-2	-	-	TRBV5-6	TGTGCCAGCGCGCGACGGTCCTCATGGGTTTCCGGGGAGCTGTTTTTT	CASARRSSWVSGELFF
TRBJ1-3	TRBD1	many	TRBV28	TGTGCCAGCAGGCGCTTGATCAGGGGGCCTGGAAACACCATATATTTT	CASRRLIRGPGNTIYF
TRBJ1-5	TRBD1	few	TRBV18	TGTGCCAGCTCACCAGGACAGGCGTATCAGCCCCAGCATTTT	CASSPGQAYQPQHF
TRBJ1-1	-	-	TRBV3-1	TGTGCCAGCAGCCTTGGACCGGGGGGCCCTAAGAACACTGAAGCTTTCTTT	CASSLGPGGPKNTEAFF
TRBJ2-7	-	-	TRBV28	TGTGCCAGCAGTTTATCGAGGGTTGCCTACGAGCAGTACTTC	CASSLSRVAYEQYF
TRBJ2-7	-	many	TRBV6-2/TRBV6-3	TGTGCCAGCAGTCCTCGGGGCCTCGAGTACGAGCAGTACTTC	CASSPRGLEYEQYF
TRBJ1-2	-	many	TRBV27	TGTGCCAGCAGTTTATCCGCCGGACCCGGGGGACGGTCTAACTATGGCTACACCTTC	CASSLSAGPGGRSNYGYTF
TRBJ2-3	-	many	TRBV4-1	TGCGCCAGCAGCCACTACAAGAGCACAGATACGCAGTATTTT	CASSHYKSTDTQYF
TRBJ2-2	-	few	TRBV27	TGTGCCAGCAGTATAGGTTTAGTGGGCACCGGGGAGCTGTTTTTT	CASSIGLVGTGELFF
TRBJ2-1	TRBD2	many	TRBV15	TGTGCCACCAGAGCTGGGAGCGGGAGATCTGACTACGAGCAGTTCTTC	CATRAGSGRSDYEQFF
TRBJ1-6	-	few	TRBV27	TGTGCCAGCAGTTTAAGGCGGGGGAGAGGTTTTTCACCCCTCCACTTT	CASSLRRGRGFSPLHF
TRBJ1-5	-	-	TRBV9	TGTGCCAGCAGCGTAGGAGGGAAGGGGGTCGAGCCCCAGCATTTT	CASSVGGKGVEPQHF
TRBJ2-5	-	-	TRBV7-2	TGTGCCAGCAGCTTCCAGGGGCACCAAGAGACCCAGTACTTC	CASSFQGHQETQYF
TRBJ1-2	TRBD1	many	TRBV20-1	TGCAGTGCTGCGACAGGGGGCTATGGCTACACCTTC	CSAATGGYGYTF
TRBJ1-2	-	-	TRBV20-1	TGCAGTGCTACTGCAACAGGGAACTATGGCTACACCTTC	CSATATGNYGYTF
TRBJ1-6	-	few	TRBV3-1	TGTGCCAGCAGCCCCGTCGATTCACCCCTCCACTTT	CASSPVDSPLHF
TRBJ1-1	TRBD1	-	TRBV5-1	TGCGCCAGCAGCTACGGACAGGCGGGCACTGAAGCTTTCTTT	CASSYGQAGTEAFF
TRBJ2-7	TRBD1	-	TRBV5-5	TGTGCCAGCAGCTCCGGACAGGGGGCGACGCGCTACGAGCAGTACTTC	CASSSGQGATRYEQYF
TRBJ2-1	-	-	TRBV7-8	TGTGCCAGCAGCTTAATACGACGCGAGCAGTTCTTC	CASSLIRREQFF
TRBJ2-5	TRBD2	-	TRBV7-2	TGTGCCAGCAGCTCCGGGACTAGCGGGGGGGTCTACCAAGAGACCCAGTACTTC	CASSSGTSGGVYQETQYF
TRBJ2-1	-	many	TRBV3-1	TGTGCCAGCAGCCAAGAGCTATCCTACAATGAGCAGTTCTTC	CASSQELSYNEQFF
TRBJ2-7	TRBD2	few	TRBV25-1	TGTGCCAGCAGAACCCCGGGACTAGCATCCGAGCAGTACTTC	CASRTPGLASEQYF
TRBJ1-6	-	many	TRBV7-8	TGTGCCAGCAGCGCCTACAGGGAAGCCTTACTCTCCTATAATTCACCCCTCCACTTT	CASSAYREALLSYNSPLHF
TRBJ1-2	-	few	TRBV28	TGTGCCAGCAGTTTAGGGCAGGCACCCCCTGGCTACACCTTC	CASSLGQAPPGYTF
TRBJ1-3	-	few	TRBV7-9	TGTGCCAGCAGCTTAGATGGATGGGGCTCTGGAAACACCATATATTTT	CASSLDGWGSGNTIYF
TRBJ1-6	-	-	TRBV2	TGTGCCAGCTCCTCACCCCTCCACTTT	CASSSPLHF
TRBJ2-2	-	few	TRBV7-6	TGTGCCAGCAGCTTAGTTGGGCAGACGAACACCGGGGAGCTGTTTTTT	CASSLVGQTNTGELFF
TRBJ2-3	TRBD1	many	TRBV18	TGTGCCAGCTCGCCTCCGGGACAGTCCACAGATACGCAGTATTTT	CASSPPGQSTDTQYF